Below, one T cell receptor (beta chain) is given with its context. Antigen specificity is unknown. This sample was taken from a study of memory CD4+ T cells and cytomegalovirus serostatus. Study outcomes and limitations: Median bootstrapped AUC for CMV status was around 0.96 originally, 0.75 to 0.91 US-trained. The CMV-associated TCR signature appears largely within the CD4+ memory repertoire.

Method: immunoSEQ multiplex PCR; TCRdb's copy keeps in-frame clones and lacks some. This table has tens of thousands of clones, around 80% appearing once. Single viable CD3+CD4+CD8-CD45RO+ cells were sorted as the memory CD4+ T cells. CMV serostatus came from serum IgG against pp150, pp28, p38, p52. Total CD4+ T cells were enriched by CD4 positive selection. The TCR originated in an adult in good health and CMV-seronegative. The sample was memory CD4+ T cells from blood.

CDR3: CASSKTGRGAFNEQFF. DNA of the CDR3: TGTGCCAGCAGCAAAACTGGACGGGGGGCTTTCAATGAGCAGTTCTTC. This chain uses TRBV11-3 with TRBJ2-1; TRBD2 might be the D (7 bases). This CDR3 region has 16 residues. Germline loops: CDR1 SGHNT, CDR2 YENEEA. With 5 bases removed from V and 6 bases from J, the gap between germline ends came to 20 bases.